A single T cell receptor beta chain is shown here with its context. Looked up from germline, CDR1 is LNHNV and CDR2 is YYDKDF (reference sequence). This CDR3 is built from 13 residues. V lost 0 bases to trimming and J lost 4 bases, with 3 bases between them. These data are taken from a study of shared clonotypes between healthy human individuals. Assay used: immunoSEQ multiplex PCR; TCRdb lists only in-frame clones, some missing. The table lists roughly 1,500,000 clones, around 98.5% of them singletons. The sample consisted of naive CD4+ T cells sorted from blood. Documented subset: CD45RA+ positively selected. The V and J genes are TRBV15 and TRBJ2-2; no clear D gene. The source is a man younger than 40 in good health. The CDR3: CATSRDLTGELFF. The CDR3 coding sequence is TGTGCCACCAGCAGAGATCTCACCGGGGAGCTGTTTTTT.